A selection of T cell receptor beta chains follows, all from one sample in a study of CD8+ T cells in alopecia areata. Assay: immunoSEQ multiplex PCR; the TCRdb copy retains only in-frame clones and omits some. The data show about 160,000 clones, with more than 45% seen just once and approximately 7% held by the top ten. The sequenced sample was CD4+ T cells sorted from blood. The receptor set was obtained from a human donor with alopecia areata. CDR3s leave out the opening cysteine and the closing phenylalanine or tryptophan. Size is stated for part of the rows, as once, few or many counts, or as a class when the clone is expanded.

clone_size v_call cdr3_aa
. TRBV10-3 AIRPLAGNSTDTQY
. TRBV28 ASRGGTGHYEQY
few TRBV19 ASLRAGAGDYGYT
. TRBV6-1 ASSLDRVYGYT
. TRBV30 AWRLAGSYNEQF
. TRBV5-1 ASSESLNSYEQY
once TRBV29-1 SVRSWGNEQF
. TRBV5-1 ASSFSLTMYNEQF
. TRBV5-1 ASSLSLQSYNEQF
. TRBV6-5 ASSRDYNTYEQY